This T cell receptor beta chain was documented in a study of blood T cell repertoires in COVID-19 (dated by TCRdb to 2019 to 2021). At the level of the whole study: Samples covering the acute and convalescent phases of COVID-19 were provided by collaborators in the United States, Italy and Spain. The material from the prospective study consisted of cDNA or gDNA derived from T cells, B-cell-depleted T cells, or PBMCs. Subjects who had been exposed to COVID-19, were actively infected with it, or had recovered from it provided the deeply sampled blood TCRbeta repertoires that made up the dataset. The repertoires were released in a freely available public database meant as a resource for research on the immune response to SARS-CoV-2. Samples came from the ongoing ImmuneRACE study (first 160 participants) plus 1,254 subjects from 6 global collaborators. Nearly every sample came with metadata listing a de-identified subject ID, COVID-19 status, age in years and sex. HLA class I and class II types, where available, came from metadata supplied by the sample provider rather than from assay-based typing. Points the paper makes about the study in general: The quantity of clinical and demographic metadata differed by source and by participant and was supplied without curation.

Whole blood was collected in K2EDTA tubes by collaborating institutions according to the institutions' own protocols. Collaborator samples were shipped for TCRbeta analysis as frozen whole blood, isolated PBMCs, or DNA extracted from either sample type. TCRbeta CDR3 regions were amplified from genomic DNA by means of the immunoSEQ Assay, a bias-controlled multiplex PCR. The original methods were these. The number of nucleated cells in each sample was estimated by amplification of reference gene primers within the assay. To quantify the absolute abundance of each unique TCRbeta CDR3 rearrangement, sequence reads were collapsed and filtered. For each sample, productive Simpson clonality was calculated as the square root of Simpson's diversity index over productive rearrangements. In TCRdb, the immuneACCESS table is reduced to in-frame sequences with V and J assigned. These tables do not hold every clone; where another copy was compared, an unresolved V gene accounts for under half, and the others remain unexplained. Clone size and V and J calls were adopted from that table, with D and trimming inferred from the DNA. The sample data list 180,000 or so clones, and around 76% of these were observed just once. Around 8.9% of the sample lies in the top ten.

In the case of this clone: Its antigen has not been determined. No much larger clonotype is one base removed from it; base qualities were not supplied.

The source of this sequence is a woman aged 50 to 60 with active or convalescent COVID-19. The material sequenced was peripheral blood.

This receptor carries the CDR3 CASRLWTGVGYGYTF. The DNA sequence reads TGTGCCAGCAGGCTATGGACAGGGGTCGGCTATGGCTACACCTTC. The rearrangement joined TRBV6-5 to TRBJ1-2, with 9 bases aligning to TRBD1. The CDR3 measures 15 amino acids from cysteine to phenylalanine. Just the 45-base CDR3 DNA is kept, in frame starting at base 1. Trimming leaves V shorter by 6 bases and J shorter by 4 bases, with the junction holding 9 bases beyond the gene matches. According to the germline V gene, CDR1 reads MNHEY and CDR2 reads SVGAGI.